This T cell receptor beta chain originates from a study of OX40 agonist ivuxolimab in advanced cancers. This clone was picked up a small number of times. Germline-derived CDR1 and CDR2 are SEHNR and FQNEAQ (reference sequence). The CDR3 sequence is 14 residues long. V shed 4 bases and J 1 base; nucleotides not matched to a gene: 3. Produced via immunoSEQ multiplex PCR; TCRdb's table is partial and in-frame only. The sample lists about 69,000 clones, over 60% occurring once. This sequence joins TRBV7-9 and TRBJ2-7; TRBD1 aligns across 8 bases. Sequencing used CD4+ or CD8+ T cells sorted from blood, obtained in a trial of the OX40 agonist ivuxolimab. The clonotype was recovered from an adult with an advanced solid tumor such as melanoma, head and neck, liver or kidney cancer. The CDR3 nucleotides are TGTGCCAGCAGCTCGCAGGGGGCATCCTACGAGCAGTACTTC. It is translated as CASSSQGASYEQYF.